These 18 T cell receptor beta chains were all obtained from the same sample, sequenced in a study of blood T cell repertoires in COVID-19 (dated by TCRdb to 2018 to 2021). Libraries came from the immunoSEQ multiplex PCR assay. In its TCRdb copy, this immuneACCESS table keeps in-frame sequences only and misses some clones. Where compared with another copy, unresolved V genes explain less than half of these, and the others have no known cause. A total of some 670,000 clones appear in this sample, about 87% of them only once. Jointly, the top ten make up around 0.3% of the sample. Material for sequencing was peripheral blood. The receptors here all came from a woman aged 18-35 years with acute or convalescent COVID-19.

The chain recombines TRBV11-2 with TRBJ1-1; D may be TRBD1 (5 bases). CDR3 length equals 16 residues. The V gene lost 4 bases and the J gene lost 7 bases, with 22 bases spanning the gap. Germline CDR1 and CDR2: SGHAT and FQNNGV. The DNA for the CDR3 is TGTGCCAGCAGCTCCCAGCTTCCCGGGGGTGGGGGTGAAGCTTTCTTT. Translation: CASSSQLPGGGGEAFF. Based on the CDR3 plus reference TRBV11-2 and TRBJ1-1, the full variable domain is EAGVAQSPRYKIIEKRQSVAFWCNPISGHATLYWYQQILGQGPKLLIQFQNNGVVDDSQLPKDRFSAERLKGVDSTLKIQPAKLEDSAVYLCASSSQLPGGGGEAFFGQGTRLTVV.

The rearrangement joins TRBV5-1 to TRBJ2-7, with TRBD1 matching over 9 bases. The CDR3 spans 16 residues. CDR1 and CDR2 from the germline V gene are SGHRS and YFSETQ. V was pared by 3 bases and J by 1 base, with 8 bases of the junction left unmatched. Here the CDR3 DNA reads TGCGCCAGCAGCTGGGACACAGGGGGCAGGTCCTACGAGCAGTACTTC. Its protein product is CASSWDTGGRSYEQYF.

The chain carries TRBV9 and TRBJ1-1; 7 nucleotides line up with TRBD1. The germline gives CDR1 SGDLS, CDR2 YYNGEE. The CDR3 covers 15 residues. Unmatched junction bases numbered 16, after V lost 4 bases and J lost 10 bases. CDR3 sequence reads: CASSSGQRPISVAFF. As DNA, the CDR3 is TGTGCCAGCAGCTCGGGACAGCGACCCATTTCGGTAGCTTTCTTT.

This clone was seen once. The chain has TRBV7-9 and TRBJ2-3; D call uncertain. CDR3 length equals 12 residues. Between the trimmed V and J ends, which lost 3 bases and 6 bases, there was a span of 7 bases. Germline values: CDR1 SEHNR, CDR2 FQNEAQ (reference sequence). The CDR3 DNA follows: TGTGCCAGCAGCTTTCCCATGGATACGCAGTATTTT. It is translated as CASSFPMDTQYF. Complete variable domain (other parts from reference TRBV7-9 and TRBJ2-3): DTGVSQNPRHKITKRGQNVTFRCDPISEHNRLYWYRQTLGQGPEFLTYFQNEAQLEKSRLLSDRFSAERPKGSFSTLEIQRTEQGDSAMYLCASSFPMDTQYFGPGTRLTVL.

The J gene is TRBJ1-6, the V gene TRBV5-6; the match to TRBD1 covers 11 bases. CDR1 and CDR2 (germline): SGHDT, YYEEEE. The CDR3 runs 16 residues. The V segment lost 3 bases and the J segment 5 bases; nucleotides outside the gene matches: 4. The CDR3 sequence is CASSSRTGGHNSPLHF. CDR3 DNA: TGTGCCAGCAGCTCTAGGACAGGGGGCCATAATTCACCCCTCCACTTT. Using reference TRBV5-6 and TRBJ1-6 for the parts outside the CDR3, the full variable domain is DAGVTQSPTHLIKTRGQQVTLRCSPKSGHDTVSWYQQALGQGPQFIFQYYEEEERQRGNFPDRFSGHQFPNYSSELNVNALLLGDSALYLCASSSRTGGHNSPLHFGNGTRLTVT.

Written as DNA, the CDR3 is TGTGCCAGCAGCCCTCCTAGCGGGGGGGGTACCTACGAGCAGTACTTC. It is translated as CASSPPSGGGTYEQYF. This sequence joins TRBV9 and TRBJ2-7, with 12 bases that match TRBD2. The CDR3 loop spans 16 amino acids. In germline, CDR1 is SGDLS, CDR2 YYNGEE. The junction had 7 bases not matched to a gene; V was cut back by 4 bases and J by 2 bases.

The rearrangement links TRBV19 to TRBJ2-7, with 13 bases identical to TRBD2. The CDR3 is made up of 17 amino acids. Germline V CDR1 and CDR2: LNHDA, SQIVND (reference sequence). J was trimmed by 1 base and V by 5 bases; bases with no gene match: 8. The CDR3 nucleotides are TGTGCCAGTAGTCCCTCCGGACTAGCGGGGGCATCCTACGAGCAGTACTTC. Its protein is CASSPSGLAGASYEQYF.

The chain couples TRBV5-1 to TRBJ2-7, with a weak D call TRBD2 (6 bases). Looked up from germline, CDR1 is SGHRS and CDR2 is YFSETQ. The CDR3 runs to 15 residues. V was trimmed by 4 bases and J by 1 base, leaving 15 bases between them. This CDR3 is CASSPRDWGSYEQYF. The CDR3 DNA is TGCGCCAGCAGCCCCCGGGACTGGGGATCCTACGAGCAGTACTTC.

The chain links TRBV29-1 to TRBJ1-2; perhaps TRBD1 as D (6 bases). V gave up 5 bases and J gave up 8 bases, with 12 bases separating them. The CDR3 has 11 residues. Germline values: CDR1 SQVTM, CDR2 ANQGSEA. CDR3 sequence reads: CSVTGRLGYTF. CDR3 DNA sequence: TGCAGCGTTACAGGGCGGCTAGGCTACACCTTC.

V is TRBV5-3 and J is TRBJ2-1; D is perhaps TRBD1 (5 bases). TRBV5-3 is reported as an ORF; its role is uncertain. Trimming removed 6 bases from V and 2 bases from J, with 12 bases in between. This CDR3 spans 14 amino acids. CDR3: CARNRIPTYNEQFF. In DNA, the CDR3 is TGTGCCAGAAACAGGATCCCCACCTACAATGAGCAGTTCTTC.

The genes are TRBV2 and TRBJ1-4; TRBD1 agrees at 11 bases. The length of the CDR3 is 15 residues. Germline CDR1 reads SNHLY; CDR2 reads FYNNEI. Unmatched junction bases numbered 2, after V lost 6 bases and J lost 2 bases. The chain's CDR3 is CASRDRGLTNEKLFF. As DNA, the CDR3 is TGTGCCAGCAGGGACAGGGGGCTTACTAATGAAAAACTGTTTTTT. Filled out from reference TRBV2 and TRBJ1-4, the complete variable domain reads EPEVTQTPSHQVTQMGQEVILRCVPISNHLYFYWYRQILGQKVEFLVSFYNNEISEKSEIFDDQFSVERPDGSNFTLKIRSTKLEDSAMYFCASRDRGLTNEKLFFGSGTQLSVL.

The chain recombines TRBV2 with TRBJ1-5, with D uncertain. Per germline, CDR1 SNHLY and CDR2 FYNNEI. The CDR3 runs to 12 residues. Between the trimmed V and J ends, which lost 8 bases and 3 bases, there was a span of 8 bases. CDR3 protein: CASRGINQPQHF. CDR3 in DNA: TGTGCCAGCCGGGGAATCAATCAGCCCCAGCATTTT.

This clone was counted only a few times. The V and J genes are TRBV25-1 and TRBJ1-2; the match to TRBD1 covers 9 bases. J gave up 7 bases and V 4 bases, and 7 bases lay outside the gene matches. This CDR3 spans 14 amino acids. Germline V gene sequence: CDR1 MGHDK, CDR2 SYGVNS. The CDR3 coding sequence is TGTGCCAGCAGTGGCCGACAGGGGGTGGGTGGCTACACCTTC. It is translated as CASSGRQGVGGYTF.

This clone appeared a few times. The V call is TRBV30, the J call TRBJ2-1; 7 bases agree with TRBD2. CDR3 size: 11 residues. Germline trimming cut 7 bases from V and 7 bases from J; bases unmatched to any gene: 4. In germline, CDR1 is GTSNPN, CDR2 SVGIG (reference sequence). DNA of the CDR3: TGTGCCTCGCGGGGGTTTAATGAGCAGTTCTTC. Residues: CASRGFNEQFF.

This clone was counted a few times. The chain links TRBV2 to TRBJ1-6; 7 bases agree with TRBD1. Trimming removed 1 base from V and 9 bases from J; junction bases left unmatched: 3. This CDR3 is 14 amino acids long. Per the germline V gene, CDR1 is SNHLY and CDR2 is FYNNEI. CDR3 loop: CASSEVGTVSPLHF. The CDR3 region has the DNA TGTGCCAGCAGTGAAGTGGGGACAGTTTCACCCCTCCACTTT.

This chain links TRBV7-2 with TRBJ2-7, with D uncertain. V gave up 1 base and J gave up 4 bases, with 8 bases separating them. The length of the CDR3 is 13 residues. Germline CDR1 and CDR2: SGHTA and FQGNSA. The CDR3 DNA sequence: TGTGCCAGCAGCTTAGTCGACGGGTACGAGCAGTACTTC. Its translation: CASSLVDGYEQYF.

J is TRBJ1-1 and V is TRBV7-3; 10 positions agree with TRBD1. From germline, CDR1 is SGHTA and CDR2 FQGTGA. Trimming removed 5 bases from V and 4 bases from J; junction bases left unmatched: 4. The CDR3 spans 14 residues. The CDR3 sequence is CASSDRQGATEAFF. For the CDR3, the DNA is TGTGCCAGCAGCGATCGACAGGGGGCCACTGAAGCTTTCTTT.

V is TRBV6-5 and J is TRBJ1-1; 7 bases are shared with TRBD1. J was trimmed by 9 bases and V by 6 bases; bases with no gene match: 10. Germline values: CDR1 MNHEY, CDR2 SVGAGI. CDR3 size: 13 residues. The CDR3 protein is CASSMSGTVQAFF. In DNA, the CDR3 is TGTGCCAGCAGCATGTCCGGGACAGTTCAAGCTTTCTTT.